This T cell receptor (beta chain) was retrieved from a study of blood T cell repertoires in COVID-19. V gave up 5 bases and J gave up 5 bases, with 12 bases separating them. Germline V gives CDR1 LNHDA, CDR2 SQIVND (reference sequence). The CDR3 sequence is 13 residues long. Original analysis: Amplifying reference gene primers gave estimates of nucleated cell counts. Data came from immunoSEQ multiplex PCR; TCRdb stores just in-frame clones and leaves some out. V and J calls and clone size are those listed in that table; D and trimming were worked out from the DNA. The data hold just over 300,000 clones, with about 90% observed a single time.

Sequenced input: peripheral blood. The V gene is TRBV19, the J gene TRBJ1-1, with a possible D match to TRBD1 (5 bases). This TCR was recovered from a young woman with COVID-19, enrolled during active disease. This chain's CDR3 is CASSFSRDTEAFF. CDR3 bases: TGTGCCAGTAGTTTCTCCAGGGATACTGAAGCTTTCTTT.